This T cell receptor (beta chain) was obtained from a study of control samples from healthy donors and cancer patients. Here immunoSEQ multiplex PCR was the method, and the copy in TCRdb shows in-frame clones only, minus some. The sample lists tens of thousands of clones, 86% occurring once. This sequence was found in a woman in her forties or fifties with lung cancer. Sequencing input: PBMCs.

The CDR3 reads CASSEGPTGNTIYF. In nucleotides, the CDR3 is TGTGCCAGCAGTGAAGGCCCGACCGGAAACACCATATATTTT. The rearrangement links TRBV6-1 to TRBJ1-3; D gene unclear. Between the trimmed V and J ends, which lost 1 base and 4 bases, there was a span of 8 bases. The CDR3 contains 14 residues. CDR1 is MNHNS, CDR2 SASEGT, per germline.